The present entry profiles one T cell receptor (beta chain) with its context. The sample originates from a study of shared clonotypes between healthy human individuals. Produced via immunoSEQ multiplex PCR; TCRdb's table is partial and in-frame only. The sample consists of millions of clones, approximately 93% of them appearing once. The germline CDR1 and CDR2 sequences are MDHEN and SYDVKM. CDR3 size: 15 residues. V gave up 7 bases and J gave up 2 bases; unmatched junction bases: 6. Every donor, a Caucasian adult, lived in Nashville, Tennessee. This sequence was found in a man aged 18-30 years in good health. Some clones in this sample may be carry-over from other donors' samples. The sample comprised naive CD4+ T cells from PBMCs. Subset specified: CD45RA+ positively selected. The chain couples TRBV28 to TRBJ2-7; 12 nucleotides match TRBD2. The CDR3 DNA reads TGTGCCAGCATGCTAGCGGGGGGGGCGGCCTACGAGCAGTACTTC. Its protein product is CASMLAGGAAYEQYF.